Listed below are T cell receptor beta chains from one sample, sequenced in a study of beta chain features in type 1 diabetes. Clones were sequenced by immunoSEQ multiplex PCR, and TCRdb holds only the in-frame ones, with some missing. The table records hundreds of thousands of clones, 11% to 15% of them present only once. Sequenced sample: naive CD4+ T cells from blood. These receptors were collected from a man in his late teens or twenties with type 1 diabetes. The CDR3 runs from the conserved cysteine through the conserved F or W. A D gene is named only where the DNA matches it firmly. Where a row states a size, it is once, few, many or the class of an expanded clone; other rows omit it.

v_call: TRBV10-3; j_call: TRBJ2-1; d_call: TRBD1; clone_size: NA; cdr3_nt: TGTGCCATCAGCCGGACAGGGACCTCCTACAATGAGCAGTTCTTC; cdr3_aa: CAISRTGTSYNEQFF
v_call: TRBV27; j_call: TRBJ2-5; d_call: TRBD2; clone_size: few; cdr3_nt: TGTGCCAGCAGTCCCCGGGGACTAGCGGGGCAAGAGACCCAGTACTTC; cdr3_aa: CASSPRGLAGQETQYF
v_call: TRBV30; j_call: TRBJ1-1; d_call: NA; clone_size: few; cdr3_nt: TGTGCCTGCGAAGGGATTTGGGCTTCCTCCGAGGTCACTGAAGCTTTCTTT; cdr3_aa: CACEGIWASSEVTEAFF
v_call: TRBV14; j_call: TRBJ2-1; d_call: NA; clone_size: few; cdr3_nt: TGTGCCAGCAGCCTACCGGGGGCAGGCTACAATGAGCAGTTCTTC; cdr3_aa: CASSLPGAGYNEQFF
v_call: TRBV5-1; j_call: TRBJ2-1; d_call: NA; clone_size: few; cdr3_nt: TGCGCCAGCAGCTTGGTGGGCCTTCTTTCCTACAATGAGCAGTTCTTC; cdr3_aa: CASSLVGLLSYNEQFF
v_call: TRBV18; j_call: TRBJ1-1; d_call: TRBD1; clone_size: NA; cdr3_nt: TGTGCCAGCTCACCACAGGGGGCGAACACTGAAGCTTTCTTT; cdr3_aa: CASSPQGANTEAFF
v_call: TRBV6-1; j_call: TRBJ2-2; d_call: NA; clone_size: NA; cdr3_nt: TGTGCCAGCAGAACCGGACCGAACACCGGGGAGCTGTTTTTT; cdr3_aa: CASRTGPNTGELFF
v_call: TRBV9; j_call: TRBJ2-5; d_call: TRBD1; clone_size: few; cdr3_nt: TGTGCCAGCAGCCCTCGGACAGGGGTAAAGACCCAGTACTTC; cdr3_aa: CASSPRTGVKTQYF
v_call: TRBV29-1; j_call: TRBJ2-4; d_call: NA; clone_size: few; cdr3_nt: TGCAGCGTTGAAGATGTGGGAGCCAAAAACATTCAGTACTTC; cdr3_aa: CSVEDVGAKNIQYF
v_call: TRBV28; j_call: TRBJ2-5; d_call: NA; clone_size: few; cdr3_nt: TGTGCCAGCAGTTCCTTACTAGCAAGTAGAGAGACCCAGTACTTC; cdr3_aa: CASSSLLASRETQYF